The following is a TCR beta chain sequence with its context. The specificity of this receptor is unknown. No clone much larger than this one lies a single base away; base qualities are absent. Measured from the cysteine to the phenylalanine, the CDR3 is 14 residues long. Only the CDR3 portion is preserved as DNA: 42 bases, with reading frame beginning at the first base. According to the germline V gene, CDR1 reads SGHTA and CDR2 reads FQGNSA. The V end gives up 0 bases and the J end 5 bases, leaving 0 bases in the junction not matched to a gene. Instrument used: Illumina MiSeq. TCRdb passed the public sequencing reads through fastp at Q25 and MiXCR, retaining productive beta sequences. Entries are consolidated by CDR3 protein sequence, retaining the most common genes and DNA. The sample table shows over 55,000 distinct CDR3 sequences, and roughly half are seen once. The ten largest clones capture more than 2% of the sample.

These data come from a study of type 1 regulatory T cells listed by TCRdb under 2021. In the study overall: An in vitro protocol by which a Tr1-enriched, alloantigen-specific CD4 T cell product named T-allo10 was generated was characterized in the study. T-allo10 was under clinical evaluation in patients with hematological malignancies receiving allogeneic hematopoietic stem cell transplantation. Broad study findings and their caveats: Compared with non-Tr1 cells, Tr1 cells had a narrower TCR repertoire, and the study took this difference to reflect clonal expansion driven by alloantigen.

Recombination connected TRBV7-2 to TRBJ2-1, with 8 bases matching TRBD2. Sequences were obtained from cultured non-Tr1 T cells, either the whole culture or a sorted T cell fraction (not recorded which). Read against the paper, the sample's cell subset or site label means: non-Tr1 population from the T-allo10 product. The receptor was isolated from a human donor in good health. The CDR3 corresponds to CASSLAAGDNEQFF. Here is the DNA: TGTGCCAGCAGCTTAGCAGCGGGGGACAATGAGCAGTTCTTC.